These 15 T cell receptor beta chains came from one sample sequenced in a study of blood T cell repertoires in COVID-19. Generated by immunoSEQ multiplex PCR, the TCRdb table keeps only in-frame clones and is missing some. The data hold around 130,000 clones, with about 83% observed a single time. Sequencing was carried out using peripheral blood. Every receptor here comes from a woman between 45 and 60 years old with acute or convalescent COVID-19.

The V call is TRBV5-1, the J call TRBJ2-1; tentatively, D is TRBD2 (6 bases). Per the germline V gene, CDR1 is SGHRS and CDR2 is YFSETQ. The CDR3 runs to 15 residues. The ends were cut back, 4 bases at V and 8 bases at J, with 19 bases in the middle. The CDR3 DNA reads TGCGCCAGCAGCGGGGACCAGGCGGGGCGGGATGAGCAGTTCTTC. It is translated as CASSGDQAGRDEQFF.

The gene calls are TRBV5-1 and TRBJ2-5; 7 bases match TRBD2. The trim removed 4 bases at V and 5 bases at J, leaving 5 bases unmatched. CDR3 length: 13 amino acids. Germline V gene lookup returns CDR1 SGHRS and CDR2 YFSETQ. CDR3 bases: TGCGCCAGCAGCGGCGGACTAGGGGAGACCCAGTACTTC. Its protein is CASSGGLGETQYF.

This chain links TRBV19 with TRBJ2-1; 8 bases align to TRBD2. V trimming: 5 bases; J trimming: 0 bases; junction bases outside the gene matches: 6. The germline gives CDR1 LNHDA, CDR2 SQIVND (reference sequence). This CDR3 is built from 16 residues. CDR3 sequence: CASSSSGGRSYNEQFF. The CDR3 nucleotides read TGTGCCAGTAGTTCCAGCGGGGGTCGCTCCTACAATGAGCAGTTCTTC.

V gene TRBV19 combines with J gene TRBJ1-2; 8 bases map to TRBD1. From germline, CDR1 is LNHDA and CDR2 SQIVND (reference sequence). The CDR3 runs to 12 residues. V gave up 8 bases and J gave up 5 bases; unmatched junction bases: 4. As DNA, the CDR3 is TGTGCCAGTCTTCGACAGGGGTATGGCTACACCTTC. Its protein product is CASLRQGYGYTF.

V is TRBV7-8 and J is TRBJ1-1; D is undetermined. The CDR3 covers 13 residues. Germline V gives CDR1 SGHVS, CDR2 FQNEAQ. Trimming removed 3 bases from V and 6 bases from J, with 11 bases in between. Here the CDR3 reads CASSFGDPPEAFF. The CDR3 DNA follows: TGTGCCAGCAGCTTCGGAGATCCTCCTGAAGCTTTCTTT.

This rearrangement joins TRBV9 to TRBJ1-1; 8 bases are a match to TRBD1. V lost 4 bases, J lost 1 base, and 9 bases stayed unmatched. The V gene's germline CDR1 is SGDLS and CDR2 YYNGEE. This CDR3 has 16 amino acids. The CDR3 region is CASSTSLGTGNTEAFF. The CDR3, as DNA: TGTGCCAGCAGCACATCCCTCGGGACAGGGAACACTGAAGCTTTCTTT.

This chain links TRBV30 with TRBJ2-1; 9 bases agree with TRBD2. Germline-derived CDR1 and CDR2 are GTSNPN and SVGIG (reference sequence). CDR3 length: 16 amino acids. Trimming cost V 3 bases and J 5 bases; bases outside gene matches: 11. Here the CDR3 reads CAWRWGSGGSNNEQFF. Written as DNA, the CDR3 is TGTGCCTGGAGATGGGGTAGCGGGGGCTCGAACAATGAGCAGTTCTTC.

This clone was observed a handful of times. This rearrangement joins TRBV7-9 to TRBJ1-2, with a weak D call TRBD1 (6 bases). V was shortened by 4 bases and J by 4 bases, with 13 bases between the two germline ends. This CDR3 region has 14 residues. From germline, CDR1 is SEHNR and CDR2 FQNEAQ (reference sequence). The CDR3 sequence is CASSSGGRGYGYTF. In DNA form, the CDR3 reads TGTGCCAGCAGCTCGGGGGGGCGCGGCTATGGCTACACCTTC.

The rearrangement uses TRBV6-2 or TRBV6-3 and TRBJ2-5, with 9 bases lining up with TRBD2. CDR3 length: 16 residues. Per the germline V gene, CDR1 is MNHEY and CDR2 is SVGEGT. Trimming cost V 2 bases and J 4 bases; bases outside gene matches: 8. The CDR3, as DNA: TGTGCCAGCAGTTACGGTGCGGGAGGGCCGGGAGAGACCCAGTACTTC. This translates into CASSYGAGGPGETQYF.

CDR3 sequence (DNA): TGTGCCAGCAGCTTGGGCACATCTGGAAACACCATATATTTT. Translation: CASSLGTSGNTIYF. The chain is built from TRBV7-2 and TRBJ1-3, with D unclear. From germline, CDR1 is SGHTA and CDR2 FQGNSA. V gave up 3 bases and J gave up 1 base, with 7 bases separating them. The CDR3 runs 14 residues.

This clone was seen once. This chain uses TRBV19 with TRBJ2-2; possible D gene TRBD2, 6 bases. From germline, CDR1 is LNHDA and CDR2 SQIVND (reference sequence). Trimming took 5 bases from V and 3 from J, leaving 16 bases between them. The CDR3 spans 16 residues. The CDR3 sequence is CASSLPRGEDTGELFF. CDR3 nucleotides: TGTGCCAGTAGTTTACCCCGTGGGGAGGACACCGGGGAGCTGTTTTTT. Filled out from reference TRBV19 and TRBJ2-2, the complete variable domain reads DGGITQSPKYLFRKEGQNVTLSCEQNLNHDAMYWYRQDPGQGLRLIYYSQIVNDFQKGDIAEGYSVSREKKESFPLTVTSAQKNPTAFYLCASSLPRGEDTGELFFGEGSRLTVL.

The rearrangement uses TRBV5-8 and TRBJ1-1; 10 bases agree with TRBD1. The CDR3 extends over 16 amino acids. Trimming removed 0 bases from V and 5 bases from J; junction bases left unmatched: 7. The germline V gene encodes CDR1 SGHTS and CDR2 YDEGEE. This CDR3 reads CASSLGGTGVGTEAFF. The CDR3 bases are TGTGCCAGCAGCTTGGGGGGGACAGGGGTAGGGACTGAAGCTTTCTTT.

The rearrangement links TRBV4-3 to TRBJ2-5; TRBD1 matches 9 bases. V was pared by 1 base and J by 4 bases, with 7 bases of the junction left unmatched. Per germline, CDR1 LGHNA and CDR2 YSLEER. CDR3 length: 16 amino acids. This CDR3 is CASSQGTGTGTETQYF. The DNA for the CDR3 is TGCGCCAGCAGCCAAGGGACCGGGACAGGGACAGAGACCCAGTACTTC.

This CDR3 is CAWSGSMNTEAFF. In DNA form, the CDR3 reads TGTGCCTGGAGTGGAAGCATGAACACTGAAGCTTTCTTT. The rearrangement joins TRBV30 to TRBJ1-1; the D is unclear. Trimming shortened V by 1 base and J by 0 bases, and 6 bases separated the two germline ends. The CDR3 is made up of 13 amino acids. The germline V gene encodes CDR1 GTSNPN and CDR2 SVGIG (reference sequence). Full variable domain (outside the CDR3, taken from reference TRBV30 and TRBJ1-1): SQTIHQWPATLVQPVGSPLSLECTVEGTSNPNLYWYRQAAGRGLQLLFYSVGIGQISSEVPQNLSASRPQDRQFILSSKKLLLSDSGFYLCAWSGSMNTEAFFGQGTRLTVV.

The chain uses TRBV30 and TRBJ1-6, with TRBD1 as a possible D gene (6 bases). This CDR3 spans 14 amino acids. With 2 bases removed from V and 10 bases from J, the gap between germline ends came to 15 bases. The germline V gene has CDR1 GTSNPN and CDR2 SVGIG (reference sequence). This chain's CDR3 is CAWSLTGTYSPLHF. CDR3 in DNA: TGTGCCTGGAGTTTAACAGGGACCTACTCACCCCTCCACTTT. Full variable domain (remainder filled in from reference TRBV30 and TRBJ1-6): SQTIHQWPATLVQPVGSPLSLECTVEGTSNPNLYWYRQAAGRGLQLLFYSVGIGQISSEVPQNLSASRPQDRQFILSSKKLLLSDSGFYLCAWSLTGTYSPLHFGNGTRLTVT.